This entry is about one TCR beta chain. Libraries were prepared by immunoSEQ multiplex PCR; TCRdb keeps only in-frame clonotypes and omits some of them. This sample carries under 80,000 clones, about nine tenths of them seen once, and the ten largest clones take approximately 0.81%. These data come from a study of OX40 agonist ivuxolimab in advanced cancers. Study in general: Aged 23 to 79 with a mean of approximately 57 years, they were around 85% male.

The CDR3 extends over 11 amino acids. V lost 7 bases and J lost 10, with 11 bases in between. Germline V gene lookup returns CDR1 SNHLY and CDR2 FYNNEI. This TCR was sampled from an adult with an advanced solid tumor such as melanoma, head and neck, liver or kidney cancer. Sample: CD4+ or CD8+ T cells sorted from blood, taken in a trial of the OX40 agonist ivuxolimab. The V gene is TRBV2, the J gene TRBJ2-1; no clear D gene. The DNA for the CDR3 is TGTGCCAGCACAGGTGTGGGGGAGCAGTTCTTC. Translated, it gives CASTGVGEQFF. The full variable domain, rest sourced from reference TRBV2 and TRBJ2-1, is EPEVTQTPSHQVTQMGQEVILRCVPISNHLYFYWYRQILGQKVEFLVSFYNNEISEKSEIFDDQFSVERPDGSNFTLKIRSTKLEDSAMYFCASTGVGEQFFGPGTRLTVL.